This TCR beta chain came from a study of T cells in Graves' hyperthyroidism and ophthalmopathy. The study included ophthalmopathy patients with Clinical Activity Score at least 3, NOSPECS grade at least 4 and duration under 3 months. Study-level results: Expanded thyroid clonotypes (above 0.001) were mostly also found in blood.

A word on this clonotype: The antigen is undetermined.

Trimming took 3 bases from V and 7 from J, leaving 16 bases between them. The CDR3 sequence is 14 residues long. The germline V gene has CDR1 SGHTA and CDR2 FQGNSA. The TCR beta CDR3 regions underwent amplification using RNA transcripts as the source. When the TCR CDR3 underwent first-round RT-PCR, the HTBI primer set was used. TCRdb re-analysed the multiplex PCR reads in MiXCR, keeping a single row per CDR3 protein. The sample lists nearly 250,000 distinct CDR3 sequences; over 20% were seen once. V and J are TRBV7-2 and TRBJ2-7; D ambiguous. This clonotype was obtained from a woman aged 40 to 50 with Graves' ophthalmopathy. The source material was blood. The CDR3 DNA reads as TGTGCCAGCAGCTTCTCAGCGCCCTTGGAAGAGCAGTACTTC. Protein: CASSFSAPLEEQYF. The full variable domain, in which reference TRBV7-2 and TRBJ2-7 provide the parts outside the CDR3, is GAGVSQSPSNKVTEKGKDVELRCDPISGHTALYWYRQSLGQGLEFLIYFQGNSAPDKSGLPSDRFSAERTGGSVSTLTIQRTQQEDSAVYLCASSFSAPLEEQYFGPGTRLTVT.